The 25 T cell receptor beta chains below come from one sample, sequenced in a study of T cell responses to AZD1222 COVID-19 vaccine. Measured with immunoSEQ multiplex PCR; TCRdb has only the in-frame clones, and not every one. Of roughly 100,000 clones in the sample, around 89% were seen once. Sequencing used peripheral blood, obtained on day 0 of AZD1222 vaccination. The receptors here all came from an adult in good health.

The chain carries TRBV6-5 and TRBJ1-1; D unresolved. The CDR3 has 12 residues. V dropped 0 bases and J dropped 7 bases, with 6 bases sitting between them. CDR1 MNHEY and CDR2 SVGAGI come from the germline V gene. The CDR3 region has the DNA TGTGCCAGCAGTTACTCTCCGGGTGAAGCTTTCTTT. It is translated as CASSYSPGEAFF.

The chain recombines TRBV27 with TRBJ1-5; 10 nucleotides align to TRBD1. The CDR3 extends over 16 amino acids. Germline CDR1 reads MNHEY; CDR2 reads SMNVEV (reference sequence). J gave up 0 bases and V 6 bases, and 5 bases lay outside the gene matches. The chain's CDR3 is CASRDRGGYSNQPQHF. The CDR3 DNA follows: TGTGCCAGCAGGGACAGGGGGGGATATAGCAATCAGCCCCAGCATTTT.

The chain is built from TRBV2 and TRBJ2-5; no definite D call. Trimming shortened V by 6 bases and J by 4 bases, and 6 bases separated the two germline ends. Germline CDR1 is SNHLY and CDR2 is FYNNEI. The CDR3 consists of 11 residues. The chain's CDR3 is CASRVVETQYF. The CDR3 DNA is TGTGCCAGCAGGGTGGTAGAGACCCAGTACTTC. The full variable domain, in which reference TRBV2 and TRBJ2-5 provide the parts outside the CDR3, is EPEVTQTPSHQVTQMGQEVILRCVPISNHLYFYWYRQILGQKVEFLVSFYNNEISEKSEIFDDQFSVERPDGSNFTLKIRSTKLEDSAMYFCASRVVETQYFGPGTRLLVL.

The chain carries TRBV18 and TRBJ1-2; 7 bases map to TRBD1. V shed 3 bases and J 2 bases; nucleotides not matched to a gene: 3. In germline, CDR1 is KGHSH, CDR2 LQKENI. The CDR3 spans 14 residues. The CDR3 sequence: CASSPGQRNYGYTF. CDR3 sequence (DNA): TGTGCCAGCTCACCGGGACAGAGAAACTATGGCTACACCTTC.

The chain couples TRBV6-2 or TRBV6-3 to TRBJ1-2, with D unclear. Germline CDR1 MNHEY, CDR2 SVGEGT. With 6 bases removed from V and 3 bases from J, the gap between germline ends came to 11 bases. The CDR3 extends over 13 amino acids. The CDR3 is CASSLDPYYGYTF. The CDR3 DNA reads TGTGCCAGCAGCCTGGACCCTTACTATGGCTACACCTTC.

The chain combines TRBV7-8 with TRBJ1-1; D possibly corresponds to TRBD1 (5 bases). V shed 4 bases and J shed 5 bases, with 11 bases lying between them. Per the germline V gene, CDR1 is SGHVS and CDR2 is FQNEAQ. This CDR3 has 13 amino acids. CDR3 in DNA: TGTGCCAGCAGCTCAATCAGGGAAACTGAAGCTTTCTTT. Its protein product is CASSSIRETEAFF.

The chain links TRBV2 to TRBJ2-2; 11 positions agree with TRBD1. This CDR3 has 17 amino acids. Germline V gene sequence: CDR1 SNHLY, CDR2 FYNNEI. V shed 6 bases, J shed 5 bases, and the junction held 11 bases outside the gene matches. Written as DNA, the CDR3 is TGTGCCAGCAGCCCCGGACAGGGGGCCAAATGGACCGGGGAGCTGTTTTTT. It is translated as CASSPGQGAKWTGELFF. Full variable domain (remainder filled in from reference TRBV2 and TRBJ2-2): EPEVTQTPSHQVTQMGQEVILRCVPISNHLYFYWYRQILGQKVEFLVSFYNNEISEKSEIFDDQFSVERPDGSNFTLKIRSTKLEDSAMYFCASSPGQGAKWTGELFFGEGSRLTVL.

The chain carries TRBV4-2 and TRBJ2-1, with D tentatively TRBD2 (6 bases). The CDR3 is made up of 13 amino acids. V was pared by 4 bases and J by 9 bases, with 13 bases between. The germline gives CDR1 LGHNA, CDR2 YNFKEQ. The DNA for the CDR3 is TGTGCCAGCAGCCCCCGGTGGGGAGGTGAGCAGTTCTTC. As protein: CASSPRWGGEQFF.

The sample holds one count of this clone. The chain combines TRBV5-4 with TRBJ1-1; TRBD1 is a possible D gene (5 bases). Trimming pared 6 bases from V and 4 bases from J, leaving 13 bases between. Per germline, CDR1 SGHNT and CDR2 YYREEE (reference sequence). This CDR3 spans 13 amino acids. The CDR3 DNA sequence: TGTGCCAGCAATAAGAGGGGTCTCACTGAAGCTTTCTTT. Translated: CASNKRGLTEAFF.

The V gene is TRBV5-6, the J gene TRBJ2-1, with TRBD2 matching over 9 bases. In germline, CDR1 is SGHDT, CDR2 YYEEEE. This CDR3 has 16 amino acids. With V trimmed by 4 bases and J by 6 bases, 11 bases remained unmatched. CDR3 sequence reads: CASSTILAGEGNEQFF. The CDR3 region has the DNA TGTGCCAGCAGCACGATCTTAGCGGGAGAAGGCAATGAGCAGTTCTTC.

The V and J genes are TRBV5-5 and TRBJ1-6; 7 bases are a match to TRBD1. Germline V gene sequence: CDR1 SGHKS, CDR2 YYEKEE (reference sequence). J was trimmed by 3 bases and V by 1 base; bases with no gene match: 7. The CDR3 totals 17 residues. The CDR3 DNA is TGTGCCAGCAGCTTGTGGCCAGGGACAGACTATAATTCACCCCTCCACTTT. This gives the protein CASSLWPGTDYNSPLHF.

V is TRBV29-1 and J is TRBJ1-4; D is uncertain. This CDR3 has 13 amino acids. Trimming removed 4 bases from V and 8 bases from J, with 14 bases in between. Germline lookup yields CDR1 SQVTM and CDR2 ANQGSEA. In nucleotides, the CDR3 is TGCAGCGTTGTAGAGAGAAGTAGGGAAAAACTGTTTTTT. Its translation: CSVVERSREKLFF.

The chain combines TRBV19 with TRBJ1-1; D is ambiguous. V was trimmed by 5 bases and J by 5 bases, leaving 12 bases between them. Germline V lookup: CDR1 LNHDA, CDR2 SQIVND (reference sequence). This CDR3 region has 13 residues. The CDR3 sequence: CASSPFAETEAFF. The DNA of the CDR3 is TGTGCCAGTAGTCCCTTCGCTGAAACTGAAGCTTTCTTT. Using reference TRBV19 and TRBJ1-1 for the parts outside the CDR3, the full variable domain is DGGITQSPKYLFRKEGQNVTLSCEQNLNHDAMYWYRQDPGQGLRLIYYSQIVNDFQKGDIAEGYSVSREKKESFPLTVTSAQKNPTAFYLCASSPFAETEAFFGQGTRLTVV.

The J gene is TRBJ1-6, the V gene TRBV27, with TRBD1 matching over 11 bases. V trimming: 6 bases; J trimming: 0 bases; junction bases outside the gene matches: 19. Germline V gene lookup returns CDR1 MNHEY and CDR2 SMNVEV (reference sequence). The CDR3 runs to 22 residues. The CDR3, as DNA: TGTGCCAGCAGCCCGAGTTGGGACAGGGGGGTTGCTAGGAGCTCCTATAATTCACCCCTCCACTTT. Its protein is CASSPSWDRGVARSSYNSPLHF.

The rearrangement links TRBV13 to TRBJ1-2, with D unclear. Per germline, CDR1 PRHDT and CDR2 FYEKMQ (reference sequence). The CDR3 has 16 amino acids. V dropped 7 bases and J dropped 2 bases, with 20 bases sitting between them. CDR3 nucleotides: TGTGCCAGCACCCGATTCTCCCGGGCAGCGAACTATGGCTACACCTTC. Encoded protein: CASTRFSRAANYGYTF.

The chain employs TRBV20-1 and TRBJ2-7, with D unclear. The CDR3 length is 11 residues. Germline CDR1 and CDR2: DFQATT and SNEGSKA (reference sequence). The V end was cut by 5 bases, the J end by 7 bases, with 12 bases between. CDR3 protein: CSAQRVDEQYF. In nucleotides, the CDR3 is TGCAGTGCTCAAAGGGTAGATGAGCAGTACTTC.

The V and J genes are TRBV6-5 and TRBJ2-4; a weak D match, TRBD2 (5 bases). V was clipped by 8 bases and J by 5 bases, with 13 bases between them. The CDR3 totals 13 residues. In germline, CDR1 is MNHEY, CDR2 SVGAGI. The CDR3, as DNA: TGTGCCAGCGCATTAGACGGGGAAAACATTCAGTACTTC. Protein product: CASALDGENIQYF.

The rearrangement links TRBV24-1 to TRBJ2-1, with D tentatively TRBD2 (6 bases). There are 16 residues in the CDR3. CDR1 is KGHDR, CDR2 SFDVKD, per germline. Trimming removed 4 bases at V and 2 bases at J, with 14 bases between. The CDR3 here is CATSDTGGFAYNEQFF. Written as DNA, the CDR3 is TGTGCCACCAGTGACACCGGGGGTTTCGCCTACAATGAGCAGTTCTTC.

This chain uses TRBV7-3 with TRBJ1-2; 11 bases are a match to TRBD1. J lost 9 bases, V lost 5 bases, and 8 bases had no gene match. The CDR3 is 14 amino acids. The V gene's germline CDR1 is SGHTA and CDR2 FQGTGA. The CDR3 nucleotides are TGTGCCAGCAGCACCGGACAGGGGGCGGGAAGCTACACCTTC. Translated, it gives CASSTGQGAGSYTF. The whole variable domain, filled in from reference TRBV7-3 and TRBJ1-2, reads GAGVSQTPSNKVTEKGKYVELRCDPISGHTALYWYRQSLGQGPEFLIYFQGTGAADDSGLPNDRFFAVRPEGSVSTLKIQRTERGDSAVYLCASSTGQGAGSYTFGSGTRLTVV.

This chain connects TRBV27 to TRBJ1-5; 8 bases fit TRBD1. The J segment lost 6 bases and the V segment lost 5 bases, leaving 6 bases of the junction unmatched. Germline V gene lookup returns CDR1 MNHEY and CDR2 SMNVEV (reference sequence). The CDR3 is 14 amino acids. As DNA, the CDR3 is TGTGCCAGCAGTCTACAGGGGGTCGGTCAGCCCCAGCATTTT. Protein sequence: CASSLQGVGQPQHF.

This chain connects TRBV20-1 to TRBJ1-5; the D gene is possibly TRBD1 (5 bases). This CDR3 contains 14 residues. Germline V gives CDR1 DFQATT, CDR2 SNEGSKA (reference sequence). V lost 3 bases to trimming and J lost 2 bases, with 11 bases between them. As DNA, the CDR3 is TGCAGTGCTAGTGGGGGGAGGGGCAATCAGCCCCAGCATTTT. This gives the protein CSASGGRGNQPQHF.

The rearrangement joins TRBV27 to TRBJ1-1; unclear D gene. The CDR3 sequence is 13 residues long. CDR1 is MNHEY, CDR2 SMNVEV, per germline (reference sequence). V was clipped by 2 bases and J by 1 base, with 5 bases between them. DNA for the CDR3: TGTGCCAGCAGTTTAATTGGGAACACTGAAGCTTTCTTT. Translated: CASSLIGNTEAFF.

This rearrangement joins TRBV9 to TRBJ2-7; a weak D match, TRBD2 (5 bases). The CDR3 has 13 residues. The V and J ends lost 2 bases and 5 bases respectively, with 11 bases between them. Germline loops: CDR1 SGDLS, CDR2 YYNGEE. This CDR3 reads CASSVGGWDEQYF. For the CDR3, the DNA is TGTGCCAGCAGCGTGGGCGGGTGGGACGAGCAGTACTTC.

This clone was recorded once. The chain joins TRBV5-6 to TRBJ2-1, with 10 bases matching TRBD2. The CDR3 runs 17 residues. Germline V gene data show CDR1 as SGHDT and CDR2 as YYEEEE. The ends lost 4 bases at V and 6 bases at J; junction bases unmatched: 13. The CDR3 spells CASSRTPSGSRSNEQFF. In DNA, the CDR3 is TGTGCCAGCAGCCGGACCCCTAGCGGGAGTCGTTCCAATGAGCAGTTCTTC.

In DNA, the CDR3 is TGCAGCGTTGCCTCCGGGACAGGCTACAATGAGCAGTTCTTC. Translation gives CSVASGTGYNEQFF. This rearrangement joins TRBV29-1 to TRBJ2-1, with 8 bases aligning to TRBD1. The CDR3 runs 14 residues. Looked up from germline, CDR1 is SQVTM and CDR2 is ANQGSEA. Trimming took 4 bases from V and 3 from J; bases not matched to a gene: 5.